This T cell receptor beta chain was captured in a study of vaccination and CD4 T cells after COVID-19 (dated by TCRdb to between 2021 and 2022). For the wider study: Convalescent patients had a positive SARS-CoV-2 result on nasal swab PCR, and of these patients, about ten had mild disease and one had severe disease. In the convalescent cohort there were six males and four females, among whom were two Hispanic individuals, seven Caucasians, two Asians and one multiracial person. In around 9 COVID-19 convalescent patients and a few infection-naive healthy vaccine recipients, researchers compared the spike-specific CD4+ TCR repertoire from before mRNA vaccination with the repertoire from after. The cultures were stimulated with overlapping spike peptide pools from SARS-CoV-2 and from the common cold coronaviruses HCoV-NL63, HCoV-OC43 and HCoV-229E. Participants received two doses of either the Pfizer-BioNTech BNT162b2 vaccine (n=8) or the Moderna mRNA-1273 vaccine (n=2). The time from the second vaccine dose to post-vaccine blood sampling had a median of 72 days and ranged from roughly 13 to 241 days. Post-COVID blood samples from convalescent patients were collected a median of about 110 days after diagnosis, with a range of about 35 to 180 days. Control cultures received a CEFX viral epitope pool as the positive control, an HIV-1 Nef peptide pool as the negative control, or no peptide. Broad study findings and their caveats: An increase in the median number of SARS-CoV-2-reactive clonotypes from roughly 20 after infection to some 38 after vaccination was observed, but the change was not found to be significant. Among convalescent patients, a median roughly 90% of the SARS-CoV-2-reactive clones seen after vaccination appeared only after vaccination, which suggests priming specific to the vaccine. The study included relatively few convalescent patients and did not analyze early timepoints after natural infection. Of the vaccine-specific clones in convalescent patients, 304 of 307, or nearly all, reacted only to SARS-CoV-2 spike and did not cross-react with common cold coronaviruses.

Library generation was performed with PCR. DNA from cultured CD4+ T cells was subjected to TCR sequencing with the Oncomine TCR Beta short-read assay at the Johns Hopkins FTIC core. The QIAamp micro DNA kit was used to extract genomic DNA from the cultured CD4+ T cells. The Oncomine TCR Beta libraries from cultured CD4+ T cells were pooled using unique dual indexes and then sequenced on an Illumina iSeq 100. Processing in the source paper ran as follows. Non-productive sequences were removed, and CDR3s not starting with C, not ending with F or W, or shorter than 7 amino acids were discarded. Antigen-specific clonotypes were identified with the MANAFEST web application by comparing peptide-stimulated wells with reference and other culture wells. Positive clones required FDR below 0.05, an odds ratio above 5, and productive frequency above 0.1% in at least two of three replicate wells. A clonotype was classed as cross-reactive if the clonotype showed significant expansion both in SARS-CoV-2 spike wells and in at least one common cold coronavirus spike condition. CDR3 homology was assessed with Levenshtein distances (stringdist) and unrooted phylogenetic trees (ape) in R version 3.6.1. TCRdb passed the public sequencing reads through fastp at Q25 and MiXCR, retaining productive beta sequences. CDR3 protein duplicates are merged, each entry listing the most common genes and DNA. The V and J calls and clone size come from TCRdb's table, not from the authors' own analysis. Counted in this sample were around 16,000 distinct CDR3 sequences; about three quarters of them appeared once. Approximately 4.2% of the sample comes from the top ten.

The sample's treatment or condition label, decoded: 10-day PBMC culture with coronavirus spike peptide pools or control peptides (ViraFEST assay). To expand antigen-specific T cells with peptide pools and then pick out the expanded clonotypes through TCR sequencing, the study relied on the ViraFEST assay. The positive SARS-CoV-2 PCR tests of the convalescent patients were dated from March to December 2020, before the Alpha, Beta and Delta variants emerged in the United States. PBMCs were cultured at about 2 million per well in IMDM supplemented with 5% human AB serum and 9.5 to 10 IU/ml IL-2, with about 10 ug/ml peptide pools added. Half of the culture medium was replaced with fresh IL-2-containing medium on days 3 and 7. After 10 days of culture, CD4+ T cells were isolated by negative selection using the EasySep CD4+ T cell isolation kit. Ficoll-Paque Plus gradient centrifugation was used to isolate PBMCs from whole blood, and the isolated PBMCs were then either used fresh or cryopreserved at -140C. In general, triplicate wells were set up for every culture condition.

The cysteine opens and the phenylalanine closes a CDR3 of 15 amino acids. The DNA shown is the 45-base CDR3, in frame from base 1. The germline V gene sets CDR1 to MNHNS and CDR2 to SASEGT. V is reduced by 6 bases and J by 1 base, leaving a spacing of 15 bases between them. Notes on this clonotype: This receptor's antigen is unknown. Within one base of it there is no much larger clone, and no base qualities were kept.

The V gene is TRBV6-1 and the J gene is TRBJ1-1, with a tentative D gene TRBD1 over 5 matching bases. Sequencing used CD4+ T cells from blood, cultured in vitro. The source is a human donor who had recovered from COVID-19. The DNA sequence is as follows: TGTGCCAGCAGCCCGTCGACGGGACCGAACACTGAAGCTTTCTTT. Protein translation: CASSPSTGPNTEAFF.